The rows below give T cell receptor beta chains drawn from one sample of a study of T cell responses to AZD1222 COVID-19 vaccine. Method: immunoSEQ multiplex PCR; TCRdb's copy keeps in-frame clones and lacks some. This table has fewer than 200,000 clones, approximately 88% appearing once. This material consisted of peripheral blood, taken 28 days after the second AZD1222 dose. These receptor sequences come from an adult who received the AZD1222 COVID-19 vaccine. Both conserved end residues are part of each CDR3. The D gene is left open where the match is weak. Clone size appears in some rows only: once, few, many, or a class for an expanded clone.

D,J,size,V,CDR3,DNA
.,TRBJ2-5,.,TRBV5-6,CASSSSGPEETQYF,TGTGCCAGCAGCTCCTCTGGGCCGGAGGAGACCCAGTACTTC
.,TRBJ2-3,.,TRBV7-3,CASSSGHNRGTDTQYF,TGTGCCAGCAGCTCTGGGCATAACCGGGGCACAGATACGCAGTATTTT
.,TRBJ2-7,.,TRBV7-9,CASSLTSRSAYEQYF,TGTGCCAGCAGCCTCACTAGCCGGAGCGCCTACGAGCAGTACTTC
.,TRBJ1-2,.,TRBV27,CASSKGRGYTF,TGTGCCAGCAGTAAGGGACGTGGCTACACCTTC
.,TRBJ1-2,.,TRBV27,CASSLGNAYGYTF,TGTGCCAGCAGTTTGGGGAATGCCTATGGCTACACCTTC
.,TRBJ1-2,.,TRBV3-1/TRBV3-2,CASSQAGAYGYTF,TGTGCCAGCAGCCAAGCAGGGGCTTATGGCTACACCTTC
TRBD2,TRBJ2-1,.,TRBV19,CASNPTKGLAVHEQFF,TGTGCCAGTAACCCCACAAAGGGACTAGCGGTGCATGAGCAGTTCTTC
TRBD2,TRBJ2-1,.,TRBV15,CATSGGTSGGSSSYNEQFF,TGTGCCACCAGCGGTGGGACTAGCGGGGGGTCGAGCTCCTACAATGAGCAGTTCTTC
.,TRBJ1-1,.,TRBV7-8,CASSPSFSEAFF,TGTGCCAGCAGCCCATCGTTCAGTGAAGCTTTCTTT
.,TRBJ1-1,.,TRBV5-6,CASSFGVGTEAFF,TGTGCCAGCAGCTTTGGGGTGGGGACTGAAGCTTTCTTT
.,TRBJ1-2,.,TRBV6-6,CASSYSRAGDYGYTF,TGTGCCAGCAGTTACTCGAGGGCGGGGGACTATGGCTACACCTTC
.,TRBJ2-1,.,TRBV5-1,CASSLAGENNNEQFF,TGCGCCAGCAGCTTGGCCGGTGAAAACAACAATGAGCAGTTCTTC
.,TRBJ1-1,.,TRBV7-9,CASSFPGTEAFF,TGTGCCAGCAGCTTTCCGGGGACTGAAGCTTTCTTT
.,TRBJ2-2,.,TRBV19,CASSIGWVRSSGGELFF,TGTGCCAGTAGTATAGGTTGGGTTAGAAGCAGTGGCGGGGAGCTGTTTTTT
.,TRBJ2-6,.,TRBV7-9,CASSSSGANVLTF,TGTGCCAGCAGCTCTTCTGGGGCCAACGTCCTGACTTTC
.,TRBJ1-6,.,TRBV30,CAWVGPGNSPLHF,TGTGCCTGGGTGGGTCCGGGGAATTCACCCCTCCACTTT
.,TRBJ1-1,.,TRBV12-3/TRBV12-4,CASSFEEDTEAFF,TGTGCCAGCAGTTTCGAGGAGGACACTGAAGCTTTCTTT
.,TRBJ1-2,.,TRBV7-9,CASSLAGVSPNYGYTF,TGTGCCAGCAGCTTAGCGGGTGTAAGCCCTAACTATGGCTACACCTTC
.,TRBJ1-5,few,TRBV27,CASSLADRNQPQHF,TGTGCCAGCAGTTTAGCTGACAGAAATCAGCCCCAGCATTTT
.,TRBJ2-5,once,TRBV5-1,CASSLGGQTQYF,TGCGCCAGCAGCTTGGGGGGCCAGACCCAGTACTTC
.,TRBJ2-1,.,TRBV6-5,CASSYREDNEQFF,TGTGCCAGCAGCTACAGGGAGGACAATGAGCAGTTCTTC
TRBD2,TRBJ2-1,.,TRBV7-8,CASSLVGGGGGAWEQFF,TGTGCCAGCAGCTTAGTGGGTGGCGGGGGGGGTGCTTGGGAGCAGTTCTTC
.,TRBJ1-5,once,TRBV19,CASKGLFGDQPQHF,TGTGCCTCAAAAGGCCTTTTTGGCGATCAGCCCCAGCATTTT
.,TRBJ1-2,.,TRBV29-1,CSGRQEDYGYTF,TGCAGCGGCAGACAGGAAGACTATGGCTACACCTTC
.,TRBJ1-5,.,TRBV2,CASSESQGPKPQHF,TGTGCCAGCAGTGAAAGTCAGGGGCCTAAGCCCCAGCATTTT
TRBD1,TRBJ1-6,.,TRBV6-5,CASTTLQGIRSPLHF,TGTGCCAGCACCACATTACAGGGGATTCGATCACCCCTCCACTTT
TRBD1,TRBJ1-6,.,TRBV5-1,CASSQGQDNSPLHF,TGCGCCAGCAGCCAAGGACAGGATAATTCACCCCTCCACTTT
.,TRBJ1-5,once,TRBV27,CASSFRGNQPQHF,TGTGCCAGCAGTTTTCGAGGCAATCAGCCCCAGCATTTT
TRBD1,TRBJ1-4,.,TRBV11-2,CASSIDRGRSEKLFF,TGTGCCAGCAGCATAGACAGGGGCCGAAGTGAAAAACTGTTTTTT
.,TRBJ1-2,.,TRBV7-9,CASSPQSLYYGYTF,TGTGCCAGCAGCCCCCAAAGCCTCTACTATGGCTACACCTTC
TRBD1,TRBJ1-2,.,TRBV5-4,CASSLYTGGAEWGYTF,TGTGCCAGCAGCTTGTACACAGGGGGCGCCGAATGGGGCTACACCTTC
.,TRBJ1-2,.,TRBV6-5,CASSRATESYGYTF,TGTGCCAGCAGTCGGGCGACGGAGAGCTATGGCTACACCTTC
.,TRBJ1-1,.,TRBV5-1,CASSLGSLGTEAFF,TGCGCCAGCAGCCTCGGGTCCCTAGGGACTGAAGCTTTCTTT
.,TRBJ2-3,.,TRBV11-2,CASSFELAGTDTQYF,TGTGCCAGCAGCTTCGAATTAGCAGGGACAGATACGCAGTATTTT
TRBD1,TRBJ1-4,.,TRBV29-1,CSVKDRPGEKLFF,TGCAGCGTTAAGGACAGGCCGGGGGAAAAACTGTTTTTT
.,TRBJ1-4,.,TRBV19,CASSPPTSIPGKLFF,TGTGCCAGTAGTCCCCCGACTTCCATTCCGGGAAAACTGTTTTTT
.,TRBJ2-3,.,TRBV20-1,CSASVLNTQYF,TGCAGTGCTAGCGTATTGAATACGCAGTATTTT